This T cell receptor (beta chain) emerged from a study of OX40 agonist ivuxolimab in advanced cancers. Overall study: Patients received ivuxolimab, an agonistic anti-OX40 (CD134) antibody. All patients had ivuxolimab intravenously every 2 weeks at 0.01 to 10 mg/kg. Three patients got partial responses; one had hepatocellular carcinoma and two had cutaneous melanoma.

The V and J ends lost 4 bases and 4 bases, in that order; junction bases with no gene match: 9. Germline CDR1 reads SGHTS; CDR2 reads YDEGEE. The CDR3 has 15 amino acids. The protocol was immunoSEQ multiplex PCR, while the TCRdb copy is restricted to in-frame clones and leaves out a portion. In the table there are 50,000 or so clones, approximately 95% of which are singletons. Patients were ruled out by autoimmune disease history or systemic immunosuppression. The rearrangement links TRBV5-8 to TRBJ2-7; TRBD1 matches at 9 bases. The sequence derives from an adult with an advanced solid tumor such as melanoma, head and neck, liver or kidney cancer. The specimen was CD4+ or CD8+ T cells sorted from blood, collected in a trial of the OX40 agonist ivuxolimab. CDR3 in amino acids: CASSHPGQGVYEQYF. The CDR3, as DNA: TGTGCCAGCAGCCATCCGGGACAGGGAGTTTACGAGCAGTACTTC. The variable domain in full, with the rest retrieved from reference TRBV5-8 and TRBJ2-7, is EAGVTQSPTHLIKTRGQQATLRCSPISGHTSVYWYQQALGLGLQFLLWYDEGEERNRGNFPPRFSGRQFPNYSSELNVNALELEDSALYLCASSHPGQGVYEQYFGPGTRLTVT.